This T cell receptor (beta chain) was observed in a study of neurological immune-mediated disorders. The CDR3 is 17 amino acids. V was pared by 4 bases and J by 1 base, with 17 bases between. At least ten counts were recorded for this clonotype. TCRdb independently ran MiXCR on the 5' RACE reads; one entry per CDR3 protein. The repertoire holds about 70,000 distinct CDR3 sequences, with 4.5% to 5.5% as singletons. A total of 2 million PBMCs stored at -80 degrees C provided the unsorted libraries. What was sequenced was PBMCs. V is TRBV12-3 or TRBV12-4 and J is TRBJ1-3; perhaps TRBD1 as D (6 bases). The sequence was collected from a woman between 65 and 79 years old with multiple sclerosis. The CDR3 DNA reads TGTGCCAGCAGTTCAAAACTTGACAGGCGGTCTGGAAACACCATATATTTT. Protein sequence: CASSSKLDRRSGNTIYF.